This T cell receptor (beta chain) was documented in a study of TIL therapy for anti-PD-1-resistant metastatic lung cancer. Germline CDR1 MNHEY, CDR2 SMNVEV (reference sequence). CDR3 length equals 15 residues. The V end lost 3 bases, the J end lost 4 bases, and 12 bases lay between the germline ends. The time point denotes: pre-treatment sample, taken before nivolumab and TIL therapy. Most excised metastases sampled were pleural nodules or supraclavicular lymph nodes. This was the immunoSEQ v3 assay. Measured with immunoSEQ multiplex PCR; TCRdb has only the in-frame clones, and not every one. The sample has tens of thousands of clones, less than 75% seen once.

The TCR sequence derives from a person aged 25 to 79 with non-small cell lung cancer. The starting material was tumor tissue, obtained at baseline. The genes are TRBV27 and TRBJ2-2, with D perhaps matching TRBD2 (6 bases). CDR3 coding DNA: TGTGCCAGCAGTTTGCGGGACCCGAGCACCGGGGAGCTGTTTTTT. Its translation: CASSLRDPSTGELFF.